This TCR beta chain comes out of a study of blood T cells in healthy people across ages (dated by TCRdb to between 2015 and 2017). For the wider study: Template switching captured roughly one uniquely barcoded TCR beta cDNA molecule per two T cells in model experiments. Using the same blood draw, the study looked at two additional independent replicas of 1 million unique cDNA reads for two donors, one aged 18 to 29 and the other aged 80 or older. Age-related changes in TCR beta repertoire diversity were measured in the study by deep sequencing normalized with unique cDNA molecular identifiers. To avoid experimental bias, donors of different ages were distributed randomly across sequencing lanes. The donors were split into four age groups: young (average 16 years), middle-aged (about 40), aged (more than 60) and long-lived (over 75). Overall results and qualifications from the work: Compared with the aged group, more naive CD4+ T cells, fewer expanded clones and increased TCR diversity were shown by the long-lived group, suggesting age selection. Estimates of total diversity from one million sequenced T cells were regarded as lower bounds and underestimates. Conclusive comparison of naive and antigen-experienced compartments was prevented by the profiling of bulk unsorted PBMCs. Because donor CMV infection status was unknown, age-related changes in expanded clonotypes were potentially confounded. There was a strong correlation between observed TCR beta diversity and the percentage of naive T cells measured by flow cytometry. Observed TCR beta diversity per million T cells fell roughly linearly with age, and a significant reduction was already apparent by age around 39.

The donors were roughly 40 Caucasian individuals from Russia, aged roughly 6 to 100 years, who were systemically healthy. Approximately 9.7 milliliters of peripheral blood were drawn from each donor into EDTA-treated Vacutainer tubes. Ficoll-Paque density-gradient centrifugation was used to isolate PBMCs, with at least 7 million per sample. Total RNA was extracted from PBMCs with Trizol reagent, with at least 5.5 micrograms obtained per sample. The percentages of naive CD45RAhigh/CD27high T cells were determined by flow cytometry on a PBMC aliquot from every donor. This clonotype was seen a handful of times. The specificity of this receptor is unknown. Per-base qualities were not stored, and no clone one base away is much larger. The library was built by means of 5' RACE. TCRdb lists the instrument as Illumina HiSeq 2500. A second PCR of about 7 to 12 cycles was run with a J-beta primer mix and a sample-barcoded 5' primer. Each TCR beta cDNA molecule received a unique molecular identifier from a template-switch 5' adaptor carrying 12 random nucleotides. At least 2.5 million CDR3-containing paired-end reads were obtained from each sample. First-strand cDNA synthesis was performed from all RNA using the Mint cDNA synthesis kit, with priming by a TRBC-specific oligonucleotide. After uracil-DNA glycosylase treatment, a first 18-cycle PCR used universal primers M1SS and BC2_uni_R on all cDNA. Processing in the source paper ran as follows. Normalization of each sample was performed by random selection of 1 million high-quality reads, each carrying a distinct molecular identifier. Instead of being binned into consensus sequences, reads that shared molecular identifiers were thrown out. MiTCR, run with a Q25 quality threshold and the strictest error-elimination algorithm, handled CDR3 identification, clonotype clustering and error correction. A nonparametric unseen species model with Euler transformation was used to estimate lower-bound total TCR beta diversity. TCRdb reran the public reads through fastp at Q25 and MiXCR, keeping productive beta chains. CDR3 protein duplicates are merged, each entry listing the most common genes and DNA. The authors' filters were not applied to this entry. The sample contains 980,000 or so distinct CDR3 sequences, about 44% of them found a single time. The ten largest clones represent around 15% of the sample.

Looking up the germline V gene (reference sequence) yields CDR1 DFQATT and CDR2 SNEGSKA. Ends trimmed: V by 2 bases, J by 2 bases; bases unmatched to a gene: 11. The cysteine opens and the phenylalanine closes a CDR3 of 17 amino acids. CDR3 DNA only is kept here, 51 bases in frame from base 1. Material for sequencing was blood. Recombination joined TRBV20-1 with TRBJ2-5; 10 bases in the middle match TRBD2. This clonotype was sampled from a man under 40 in good health. The DNA reads TGCAGTGCTAGATCTCCAGCCGGGACTAGCGTGCAAGAGACCCAGTACTTC. This is translated as CSARSPAGTSVQETQYF.